A selection of T cell receptor beta chains follows, all from one sample in a study of human versus mouse CDR3 diversity and MHC coevolution. Libraries were prepared by immunoSEQ multiplex PCR; TCRdb keeps only in-frame clonotypes and omits some of them. The sample contains over 60,000 clones, 80% to 95% of which appear only once. The sample taken for sequencing was naive CD4+ T cells from blood. The receptors come from a person between 25 and 75 years old in good health. CDR3s include the opening cysteine and the closing phenylalanine or tryptophan. A D gene is named only where the DNA matches it firmly. Only some rows state a clone size, as once, few, many or a class for expanded clones.

>TRBD1|TRBJ1-4|TRBV6-1|.
CASREDRGNEKLFF
TGTGCCAGCAGGGAGGACAGGGGGAATGAAAAACTGTTTTTT
>.|TRBJ2-7|TRBV5-1|.
CASSLGQPSYEQYF
TGCGCCAGCAGCCTCGGACAGCCCTCCTACGAGCAGTACTTC
>.|TRBJ2-2|TRBV4-1|.
CASSQVTGTNTGELFF
TGCGCCAGCAGCCAAGTAACGGGGACGAACACCGGGGAGCTGTTTTTT
>TRBD1|TRBJ2-2|TRBV10-1|.
CASGRDRVSGELFF
TGCGCCAGCGGCCGGGACAGGGTCTCCGGGGAGCTGTTTTTT
>.|TRBJ1-1|TRBV5-1|.
CASSAGLNTEAFF
TGCGCCAGCAGCGCGGGCTTGAACACTGAAGCTTTCTTT
>.|TRBJ2-1|TRBV5-1|.
CASSTQTVQFF
TGCGCCAGCAGCACTCAGACAGTGCAGTTCTTC
>.|TRBJ1-3|TRBV19|.
CASTTGRSGNTIYF
TGTGCCAGCACAACAGGGCGCTCTGGAAACACCATATATTTT
>.|TRBJ1-1|TRBV19|.
CASSNPGRANTEAFF
TGTGCCAGTAGTAATCCCGGCAGGGCGAACACTGAAGCTTTCTTT
>TRBD2|TRBJ2-1|TRBV6-5|.
CASSYASGRTYNEQFF
TGTGCCAGCAGTTACGCTAGCGGGAGGACCTACAATGAGCAGTTCTTC
>.|TRBJ1-1|TRBV12-1|.
CASSHGVHRGGNTEAFF
TGTGCCAGCAGCCACGGCGTACACAGGGGGGGGAACACTGAAGCTTTCTTT
>TRBD2|TRBJ2-1|TRBV18|.
CASSTGLAGGLAYNEQFF
TGTGCCAGCTCAACGGGACTAGCGGGGGGGCTGGCCTACAATGAGCAGTTCTTC
>TRBD1|TRBJ2-2|TRBV2|.
CASRAGTGTAGELFF
TGTGCCAGCAGAGCGGGGACAGGGACGGCCGGGGAGCTGTTTTTT
>TRBD1|TRBJ1-1|TRBV29-1|.
CSGRNRGNTEAFF
TGCAGCGGCAGAAACAGGGGAAACACTGAAGCTTTCTTT
>.|TRBJ1-5|TRBV4-1|.
CASSQDVTAGGVQPQHF
TGCGCCAGCAGCCAAGATGTGACCGCGGGGGGCGTTCAGCCCCAGCATTTT
>.|TRBJ1-6|TRBV28|.
CASSASPDIEKHF
TGTGCCAGCAGTGCATCCCCGGACATCGAAAAACACTTT
>.|TRBJ2-7|TRBV21-1|.
CASSTGLAGFYEQYF
TGTGCCAGCAGCACTGGACTAGCGGGGTTCTACGAGCAGTACTTC
>.|TRBJ1-4|TRBV19|.
CASSIPGSPHRGLFF
TGTGCCAGTAGTATACCAGGCAGCCCCCACCGTGGACTGTTTTTT
>.|TRBJ2-2|TRBV6-5|.
CASSSRVPGELFF
TGTGCCAGCAGTTCCAGGGTTCCCGGGGAGCTGTTTTTT
>.|TRBJ2-2|TRBV27|.
CASSTYPGIKGSGELFF
TGTGCCAGCAGTACTTACCCCGGGATTAAGGGCTCCGGGGAGCTGTTTTTT
>TRBD1|TRBJ1-4|TRBV30|.
CAWIDRGTAEKLFF
TGTGCCTGGATCGACAGGGGGACGGCTGAAAAACTGTTTTTT
>TRBD1|TRBJ2-7|TRBV7-2|.
CASSPWDSPRREQYF
TGTGCCAGCAGCCCTTGGGACAGCCCGAGAAGGGAGCAGTACTTC
>TRBD2|TRBJ2-1|TRBV27|.
CASSLRRGGDFRGNEQFF
TGTGCCAGCAGTTTAAGGCGGGGGGGAGACTTTAGGGGCAATGAGCAGTTCTTC
>.|TRBJ2-5|TRBV5-1|once
CASSLRGRETQYF
TGCGCCAGCAGCCTCAGGGGTCGGGAGACCCAGTACTTC
>.|TRBJ1-2|TRBV5-6|.
CASSLDKFYGYTF
TGTGCCAGCAGCTTGGATAAATTCTATGGCTACACCTTC
>.|TRBJ1-5|TRBV10-3|.
CAISEGGTQHF
TGTGCCATCAGTGAGGGGGGGACCCAGCATTTT